This TCR beta chain was sequenced during a study of CD8 T cells in Susac syndrome. Sequencing of TCR beta, carried out with a high-throughput approach, was applied to CD8+ and CD4+ T cells from the blood. TEMRA cells were enriched by FACS, and CD4+ and CD8+ T cells were negatively isolated. An amount of RNA that ranged from roughly 0.45 to 1 ug was reverse transcribed with random hexamers. Across 54 Vbeta and 13 Jbeta, immunoSEQ multiplex PCR amplified TCR beta CDR3. TCRdb independently ran MiXCR on the immunoSEQ multiplex PCR reads; one entry per CDR3 protein. This sample has roughly 120,000 distinct CDR3 sequences, with roughly 94% found just once. CDR1 and CDR2 from the germline V gene are KGHDR and SFDVKD. The CDR3 totals 15 residues. V lost 2 bases and J 6 bases, leaving 13 bases between the germline ends.

The sequence derives from a human donor with multiple sclerosis. Material for sequencing was CD4+ T cells from PBMCs. The chain couples TRBV24-1 to TRBJ2-1; no clear D gene. CDR3 nucleotide sequence: TGTGCCACCAGTGATTCCTGGACGGGTTCCAATGAGCAGTTCTTC. Protein sequence: CATSDSWTGSNEQFF.